This T cell receptor beta chain was observed in a study of cytomegalovirus exposure and HLA in healthy donors. Whole-study results and caveats: In vitro assays verified that a few CMV-associated chains recognized CMV antigens specifically. Cytomegalovirus-associated status was assigned to fewer than 200 TCR beta chains. Most TCR sequences proved rare, with some public TCRs found in many donors.

The trim removed 4 bases at V and 2 bases at J, leaving 3 bases unmatched. CDR3 size: 14 residues. CDR1 is MNHEY and CDR2 is SVGAGI in the germline V gene. Comment on this clone: Its target is not known.

The PCR was carried out with 60 Vbeta primers and 13 Jbeta primers. Sequencing used immunoSEQ multiplex PCR; TCRdb keeps in-frame clones, though not all of them. Of 20,000 to 30,000 clones in the sample, roughly 79% are singletons; the top ten hold more than 4.5%. The V gene is TRBV6-5, the J gene TRBJ2-7; 9 bases line up with TRBD1. Sequencing was performed on PBMCs. The TCR comes from a male donor in good health and CMV-seronegative. Here the CDR3 reads CASSSGTGTYEQYF. The CDR3, as DNA: TGTGCCAGCAGTTCCGGGACAGGGACCTACGAGCAGTACTTC.